This TCR beta chain was captured by sequencing in a study of cytomegalovirus exposure and HLA in healthy donors. Whole-study context: The same platform as the 666 first-cohort repertoires was used for the 100 to 150 validation repertoires, a later analysis reported. Overall study results and limits: Rare TCR sequences dominated, though some public TCRs recurred in many donors. Within the 120 or so validation repertoires, first-cohort TCR clusters tended to co-occur, according to a later analysis. Cytomegalovirus-associated TCR beta chains were listed, numbering 150 to 200.

Only in-frame clones appear in the TCRdb table, and some are missing; sequencing was by immunoSEQ multiplex PCR. The table shows 150,000 to 180,000 clones, with 86% occurring only once. Per germline, CDR1 LNHDA and CDR2 SQIVND (reference sequence). The CDR3 has 14 residues. Trimming cost V 6 bases and J 2 bases, with 13 bases left between them. In the case of this clone: The antigen remains unidentified.

The rearrangement links TRBV19 to TRBJ1-1; a possible D gene is TRBD1 (5 bases). The TCR originated in a human donor in good health. Sample: PBMCs. The CDR3 sequence is CASSETGRNTEAFF. The CDR3 bases are TGTGCCAGTAGCGAAACAGGCCGCAACACTGAAGCTTTCTTT.